The clone carrying this T cell receptor beta chain was picked up many times. What it binds is not known. The source of the sample is a study of neurological immune-mediated disorders. Study-level results: Among expanded clones, no CDR3 amino acid sequences were shared across subjects, a pattern suggesting private repertoires in all groups.

It was by 5'RACE with 10-nucleotide random UMIs that the cDNA was made. MiXCR was run by TCRdb on the 5' RACE reads, yielding one entry per CDR3 protein. The sample includes 50,000 to 75,000 distinct CDR3 sequences, approximately 3.7% of them seen just once. Preparation of the unsorted libraries drew on 2 million PBMCs stored at -80 C. The length of the CDR3 is 16 residues. Trimming shortened V by 7 bases and J by 1 base, and 22 bases separated the two germline ends. The V gene's germline CDR1 is SQVTM and CDR2 ANQGSEA. This TCR was recovered from a man aged 50-60 years with multiple sclerosis. J is TRBJ1-1 and V is TRBV29-1; D ambiguous. Sequencing was performed on PBMCs. The CDR3, as DNA: TGCAGCGCCTGGAACCCGGGCTTTGAAGGGAACACTGAAGCTTTCTTT. It is translated as CSAWNPGFEGNTEAFF.